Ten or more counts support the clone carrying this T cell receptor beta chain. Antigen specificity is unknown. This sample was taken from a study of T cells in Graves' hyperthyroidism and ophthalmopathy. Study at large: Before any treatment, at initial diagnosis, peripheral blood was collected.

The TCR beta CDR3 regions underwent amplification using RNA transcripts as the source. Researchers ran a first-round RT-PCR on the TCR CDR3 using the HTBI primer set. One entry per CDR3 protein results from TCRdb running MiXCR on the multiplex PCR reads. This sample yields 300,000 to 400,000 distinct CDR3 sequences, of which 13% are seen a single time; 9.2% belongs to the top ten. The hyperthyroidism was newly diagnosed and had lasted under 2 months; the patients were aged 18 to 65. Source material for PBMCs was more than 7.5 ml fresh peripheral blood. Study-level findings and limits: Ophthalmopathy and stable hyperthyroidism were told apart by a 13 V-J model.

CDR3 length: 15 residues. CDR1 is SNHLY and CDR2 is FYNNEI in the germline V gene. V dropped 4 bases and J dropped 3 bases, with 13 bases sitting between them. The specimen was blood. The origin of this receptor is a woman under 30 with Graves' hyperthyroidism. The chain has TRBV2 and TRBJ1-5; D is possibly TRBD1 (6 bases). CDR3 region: CASSAPTGYNQPQHF. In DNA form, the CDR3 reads TGTGCCAGCAGTGCCCCGACAGGATACAATCAGCCCCAGCATTTT.